This section outlines one T cell receptor beta chain sequence together with its context. This clonotype was detected only a few times. Its target antigen remains unknown. No much larger clone exists at a distance of one base, and base qualities are not known. This sample was taken from a study of CD8+CD57+ T cells in acquired aplastic anemia listed by TCRdb under 2018. About the study as a whole: DNA extracted from sorted CD4+ and CD8+ cells had a mean of roughly 3.3 ug, with a range of about 0.18 to 27.4 ug. CD8+CD57+ expansion was defined as a frequency above the mean frequency observed in healthy subjects. The paper as a whole reports these results and caveats: Between patients and healthy controls, no significant difference in CD8+ Simpson's diversity was found (P=0.060). Around 27 CD8+ CDR3 sequences were found in both patients and controls but appeared to be highly expressed in patients and within the immunodominant clones of the patients.

Flow cytometry had shown CD8+CD57+ cell expansion in the patients selected for sequencing. Every patient had a diagnosis of severe acquired aplastic anemia based on International Study of Aplastic Anemia and Agranulocytosis and Camitta criteria. No patient had received any therapy when blood was sampled. In the study, sorted CD4+ and CD8+ blood T cells from patients with severe aplastic anemia and from healthy subjects underwent deep sequencing of TCR repertoires. Patients were enrolled under clinicaltrials.gov protocols 00001620, 01623167, 00001397, 00071045, 00081523 and 00961064 in the USA. Ficoll-Paque density gradient centrifugation was used to isolate peripheral blood mononuclear cells. CD4+ and CD8+ T cells were sorted by FACS or magnetic beads before DNA extraction. TCR beta VDJ combination and CDR3 sequence profiling used genomic DNA as the template. An Illumina HiSeq 2000 was used for TCR repertoire sequencing. The authors processed their data as follows. Repertoire assessment relied on Simpson's diversity index, CDR3 size and DJ length profiles, and TRBV/TRBJ rearrangement plots. The most abundant DNA sequence in the deep sequencing data was taken as the immunodominant clone. CDR3 amino acid sequences were screened for sharing across subjects and compared with published repertoires and the VDJdb database. The public reads were reprocessed in TCRdb via fastp at Q25 and MiXCR, keeping in-frame beta chains. Here each entry gathers all rows of one CDR3 protein and keeps the most common genes and DNA. Here the V and J calls rest on TCRdb's processing, not on the authors' analysis. The sample table contains around 430,000 distinct CDR3 sequences; only one count was recorded for around 30% of them. The ten largest make up 0.7% to 1% of the sample.

This receptor was identified in a human donor with aplastic anemia. Sequenced material: sorted CD4+, CD8+, or CD8+CD57+ T cells (not recorded which) from PBMCs.

The CDR3 protein sequence reads: CASSTPGQGTSGELFF. The base sequence is TGTGCCAGTAGTACTCCGGGACAGGGGACGTCCGGGGAGCTGTTTTTT. The receptor chain draws on TRBV19 and TRBJ2-2, and 10 junctional nucleotides match TRBD1. In the germline V gene (reference sequence), CDR1 corresponds to LNHDA and CDR2 to SQIVND. V is pruned by 4 bases and J by 6 bases, leaving 8 bases of the junction without a gene match. Its CDR3 holds 16 amino acids, cysteine through phenylalanine. Only CDR3 DNA remains: 48 bases, in frame from the first base.